Listed below are T cell receptor beta chains from one sample, sequenced in a study of control samples from healthy donors and cancer patients. The data were produced by immunoSEQ multiplex PCR, yet TCRdb's version contains in-frame clones alone and is incomplete. The table lists 94,000 or so clones, 70% to 85% of them singletons, with under 40% in the top ten. The specimen sequenced was PBMCs. Receptor source: a man aged 65-85 years with lung cancer. Both conserved end residues are part of each CDR3. The order of the fields is D gene, J gene, V gene, clone size, CDR3 DNA, CDR3 protein. A D gene is named only where the DNA matches it firmly. Size tells how often a clone was seen (once, few, many) or the class of an expanded clone, and some rows leave it out.

D: .
J: TRBJ2-5
V: TRBV19
size: .
DNA: TGTGCCACCAGGAGGGGCCAAGAGACCCAGTACTTC
CDR3: CATRRGQETQYF

D: .
J: TRBJ1-3
V: TRBV6-5
size: .
DNA: TGTGCCAGCGGACAAGTTGGAAACACCATATATTTT
CDR3: CASGQVGNTIYF

D: TRBD2
J: TRBJ2-3
V: TRBV4-2
size: .
DNA: TGTGCCAGCAGCCAAGATCTAGCGGGGGGGCCCGGGAGCACAGATACGCAGTATTTT
CDR3: CASSQDLAGGPGSTDTQYF

D: TRBD1
J: TRBJ1-1
V: TRBV6-6
size: .
DNA: TGTGCCAGCAGTTACGGGACAGGGGCTCCCACTGAAGCTTTCTTT
CDR3: CASSYGTGAPTEAFF

D: .
J: TRBJ2-1
V: TRBV7-9
size: .
DNA: TGTGCCAGCAGCTTGGGGTCCTACAATGAGCAGTTCTTC
CDR3: CASSLGSYNEQFF

D: TRBD1
J: TRBJ1-1
V: TRBV7-9
size: .
DNA: TGTGCCAGCAGTCTTACCGGGACAGGGAACACTGAAGCTTTCTTT
CDR3: CASSLTGTGNTEAFF

D: TRBD1
J: TRBJ2-1
V: TRBV5-1
size: .
DNA: TGCGCCAGCAGCCGGACAGGGGTTTCCTACAATGAGCAGTTCTTC
CDR3: CASSRTGVSYNEQFF

D: .
J: TRBJ2-7
V: TRBV14
size: few
DNA: TGTGCCAGCAGCCAAGTTTTGGGGGGATCGGGCGAGCAGTACTTC
CDR3: CASSQVLGGSGEQYF

D: .
J: TRBJ1-1
V: TRBV3-1/TRBV3-2
size: .
DNA: TGTGCCAGCAGTCGCCAGGAGAACACTGAAGCTTTCTTT
CDR3: CASSRQENTEAFF

D: .
J: TRBJ2-4
V: TRBV4-1
size: few
DNA: TGCGCCAGCAGCCAAGTTCCAGGCCCGATGAATGCCAAAAACATTCAGTACTTC
CDR3: CASSQVPGPMNAKNIQYF

D: .
J: TRBJ2-7
V: TRBV5-4
size: .
DNA: TGTGCCAGCAGCTTGGATGGAGGGGTCTACGAGCAGTACTTC
CDR3: CASSLDGGVYEQYF

D: .
J: TRBJ2-5
V: TRBV3-1/TRBV3-2
size: .
DNA: TGTGCCAGCAGCCCCCCCGCAACGTCCGAGACCCAGTACTTC
CDR3: CASSPPATSETQYF

D: .
J: TRBJ2-1
V: TRBV5-1
size: once
DNA: TGCGCCAGCAGCTTGGCTTTCGATGAGCAGTTCTTC
CDR3: CASSLAFDEQFF

D: .
J: TRBJ2-7
V: TRBV1
size: .
DNA: TGCACCAGCAGCCAAGATTGGGTCGGTCTAGCGGGGGTGCCCTACGAGCAGTACTTC
CDR3: CTSSQDWVGLAGVPYEQYF

D: .
J: TRBJ1-3
V: TRBV3-1/TRBV3-2
size: .
DNA: TGTGCCAGCAGCGTCCGACAGAGCTCTGGAAACACCATATATTTT
CDR3: CASSVRQSSGNTIYF

D: .
J: TRBJ1-1
V: TRBV30
size: .
DNA: TGTGCCTGGAGTGCCGGGGGCTCTGAAGCTTTCTTT
CDR3: CAWSAGGSEAFF

D: TRBD2
J: TRBJ2-3
V: TRBV24-1
size: .
DNA: TGTGCCACCAGTGATTCCCTCGGACTAGCGGGGGGATCCATCACAGATACGCAGTATTTT
CDR3: CATSDSLGLAGGSITDTQYF

D: .
J: TRBJ1-2
V: TRBV7-2
size: .
DNA: TGTGCCAGCAGCTTAGTAGACTTTTCTTATGGCTACACCTTC
CDR3: CASSLVDFSYGYTF

D: .
J: TRBJ1-1
V: TRBV29-1
size: .
DNA: TGCAGCGTTTCCGTCCCAAGGGGGAGTATTACTGAAGCTTTCTTT
CDR3: CSVSVPRGSITEAFF

D: TRBD2
J: TRBJ2-1
V: TRBV6-2/TRBV6-3
size: .
DNA: TGTGCCAGCAGTTACGATCGGGGGGGCCGTCACAATGAGCAGTTCTTC
CDR3: CASSYDRGGRHNEQFF

D: .
J: TRBJ1-5
V: TRBV10-1
size: .
DNA: TGCGCCAGCAGTGTGGGAATTGGGCAGCCCCAGCATTTT
CDR3: CASSVGIGQPQHF

D: .
J: TRBJ2-7
V: TRBV4-1
size: .
DNA: TGCGCCAGCAGCCCAGGTCCCTACGAGCAGTACTTC
CDR3: CASSPGPYEQYF

D: .
J: TRBJ2-3
V: TRBV27
size: .
DNA: TGTGCCAGCGCCACCTGGGGGGCGAGCACAGATACGCAGTATTTT
CDR3: CASATWGASTDTQYF

D: .
J: TRBJ1-5
V: TRBV9
size: .
DNA: TGTGCCAGCAGTCGATCCGGGGGGGGCAATCAGCCCCAGCATTTT
CDR3: CASSRSGGGNQPQHF

D: .
J: TRBJ2-7
V: TRBV19
size: .
DNA: TGTGCCAGTAGTACCACGGGCGGAACCGGCGAGCAGTACTTC
CDR3: CASSTTGGTGEQYF

D: TRBD1
J: TRBJ2-3
V: TRBV3-1/TRBV3-2
size: once
DNA: TGTGCCAGCAGCCAAGCCGGGACAGGGGAAACAGATACGCAGTATTTT
CDR3: CASSQAGTGETDTQYF

D: .
J: TRBJ2-5
V: TRBV18
size: .
DNA: TGTGCCAGCTCACCGTCGAGCCGGGAGACCCAGTACTTC
CDR3: CASSPSSRETQYF

D: .
J: TRBJ1-1
V: TRBV3-1/TRBV3-2
size: .
DNA: TGTGCCAGCAGCCAAGAGGGATTAGTGTCCAGTGAAGCTTTCTTT
CDR3: CASSQEGLVSSEAFF

D: .
J: TRBJ2-7
V: TRBV9
size: once
DNA: TGTGCCAGCAGCGTAGGAAGCGACCTGCCCTACGAGCAGTACTTC
CDR3: CASSVGSDLPYEQYF

D: TRBD2
J: TRBJ2-1
V: TRBV5-8
size: .
DNA: TGTGCCAGCAGTAGCGGGGCTATCCCATACAATGAGCAGTTCTTC
CDR3: CASSSGAIPYNEQFF

D: TRBD1
J: TRBJ1-3
V: TRBV5-6
size: .
DNA: TGTGCCAGCGGGACAGTCTCTGGAAACACCATATATTTT
CDR3: CASGTVSGNTIYF

D: .
J: TRBJ2-7
V: TRBV27
size: .
DNA: TGTGCCAGCAGCCCCCGCAGGGGCGTCGAGCAGTACTTC
CDR3: CASSPRRGVEQYF

D: TRBD1
J: TRBJ1-2
V: TRBV7-2
size: .
DNA: TGTGCCAGCAGCTCATCTGACAGGGTCTATGGCTACACCTTC
CDR3: CASSSSDRVYGYTF

D: .
J: TRBJ1-2
V: TRBV7-9
size: once
DNA: TGTGCCAGCGGGCCGAGTGGCTACACCTTC
CDR3: CASGPSGYTF

D: TRBD2
J: TRBJ2-2
V: TRBV3-1/TRBV3-2
size: .
DNA: TGTGCCAGCAGCCCCGAGGGACTAGCGGGCTTAAGTGTTTCAGGGGAGCTGTTTTTT
CDR3: CASSPEGLAGLSVSGELFF

D: .
J: TRBJ1-6
V: TRBV28
size: .
DNA: TGTGCCAGCAGCCCGGCCGCCTCCTATAATTCACCCCTCCACTTT
CDR3: CASSPAASYNSPLHF

D: .
J: TRBJ2-2
V: TRBV6-4
size: .
DNA: TGTGCCAGCAGTGAAGCCCCAGACACCGGGGAGCTGTTTTTT
CDR3: CASSEAPDTGELFF

D: .
J: TRBJ1-6
V: TRBV4-2
size: .
DNA: TGTGCCAGCAGCCAAGAAGAAGGAAACTATAATTCACCCCTCCACTTT
CDR3: CASSQEEGNYNSPLHF

D: .
J: TRBJ2-2
V: TRBV7-2
size: .
DNA: TGTGCCAGCAGCCTAGCGTCTTTGAACACCGGGGAGCTGTTTTTT
CDR3: CASSLASLNTGELFF

D: .
J: TRBJ2-3
V: TRBV5-1
size: .
DNA: TGCGCCAGCAGCTCGGGACTGATCCTTAGCACAGATACGCAGTATTTT
CDR3: CASSSGLILSTDTQYF

D: TRBD2
J: TRBJ2-2
V: TRBV7-9
size: once
DNA: TGTGCCAGCAGCCCGAGGACTAGCGGGGGGGTCACCGGGGAGCTGTTTTTT
CDR3: CASSPRTSGGVTGELFF

D: TRBD1
J: TRBJ2-1
V: TRBV2
size: .
DNA: TGTGCCAGCAGTGACCCGGGACAGCAAAGAGAGCAGTTCTTC
CDR3: CASSDPGQQREQFF

D: .
J: TRBJ2-7
V: TRBV5-1
size: .
DNA: TGCGCCAGCAGCTTGGAAGCCTACGAGCAGTACTTC
CDR3: CASSLEAYEQYF